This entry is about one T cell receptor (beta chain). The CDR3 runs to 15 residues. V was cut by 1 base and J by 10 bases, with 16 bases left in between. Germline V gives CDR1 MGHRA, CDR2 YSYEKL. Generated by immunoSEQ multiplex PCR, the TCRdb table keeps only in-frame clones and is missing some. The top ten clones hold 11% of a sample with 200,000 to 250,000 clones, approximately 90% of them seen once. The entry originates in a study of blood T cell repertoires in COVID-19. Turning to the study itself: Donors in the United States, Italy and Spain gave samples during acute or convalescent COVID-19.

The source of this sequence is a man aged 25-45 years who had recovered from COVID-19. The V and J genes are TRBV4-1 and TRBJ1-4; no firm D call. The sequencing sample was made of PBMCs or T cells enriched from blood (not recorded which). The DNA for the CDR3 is TGCGCCAGCAGCCAAGTGGGTACCGGGGATGTAAAACTGTTTTTT. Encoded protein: CASSQVGTGDVKLFF.